This is a list of T cell receptor beta chains from one sample in a study of identical twins. TCRdb analysed the 5' RACE reads with MiXCR anew, one entry per CDR3 protein. This repertoire shows approximately 890,000 distinct CDR3 sequences, more than 9% found once; its top ten account for 1.5% to 2%. This same sample was also taken into another study, of yellow fever vaccine responses in identical twins.

Material for sequencing was PBMCs. The receptors were sampled from a woman between 18 and 29 years old in good health. Each CDR3 is given without its conserved first and last residue.

TRBV27	TRBJ2-2	LQLRDRGFRNTGELF
TRBV13	TRBJ2-1	ASTYQGAYEQF
TRBV3-1	TRBJ2-1	ASSPTWGNEQF
TRBV7-9	TRBJ1-2	ASSLALGYGYT
TRBV12-3/TRBV12-4	TRBJ1-6	ASTMTGVGLNSPLH
TRBV12-3/TRBV12-4	TRBJ2-2	ASSSRFGRDTGELF
TRBV29-1	TRBJ2-1	SVRGTSIKNNEQF
TRBV12-3/TRBV12-4	TRBJ2-4	ASSTGTEGAKNIQY
TRBV20-1	TRBJ2-1	SAKGQGGLYNEQF
TRBV9	TRBJ2-3	ASSYAPGLAEDTQY
TRBV7-9	TRBJ2-7	ASTNGGRGDEQY
TRBV7-9	TRBJ2-3	ASSPRTTVTDTQY
TRBV29-1	TRBJ2-3	SVEEGPDTQY
TRBV19	TRBJ2-1	ATRPGQGADEQF
TRBV10-3	TRBJ2-2	AIPGATNTGELF
TRBV6-1	TRBJ2-7	ASSRNSGTSGREQY
TRBV12-3/TRBV12-4	TRBJ2-1	ASSKTSGPYNEQF
TRBV5-1	TRBJ2-5	ASSLGQPQETQY
TRBV20-1	TRBJ1-6	SARDLLQSNSPLH
TRBV11-2	TRBJ2-2	ASSPAGLAVNTGELF
TRBV10-3	TRBJ1-1	AISGGLGATEAF
TRBV2	TRBJ1-4	ASSDLTNEKLF
TRBV29-1	TRBJ2-5	SVKGGAGVQETQY
TRBV28	TRBJ1-4	ASTYNEKLF
TRBV6-6	TRBJ1-5	ASSYRDQPQH
TRBV12-3/TRBV12-4	TRBJ1-1	ASSFREDTEAF
TRBV4-1	TRBJ2-7	ASSQGGTVSTYEQY
TRBV12-3/TRBV12-4	TRBJ1-1	ASSLRGTRRGNTEAF
TRBV20-1	TRBJ1-1	SARRGAGGNTEAF
TRBV27	TRBJ2-2	ASSRRTSVSPEELF
TRBV20-1	TRBJ1-1	SARDLQANTEAF
TRBV29-1	TRBJ2-7	SVGVGSGRTEQY
TRBV7-9	TRBJ1-1	ASSLESGTTEAF
TRBV4-2	TRBJ1-1	ASSHATGNTEAF
TRBV12-3/TRBV12-4	TRBJ2-3	ASSLMFSSTDTQY
TRBV5-1	TRBJ2-5	ASGTGQSQETQY
TRBV28	TRBJ2-7	ASSPRLAGVFEQY
TRBV3-1	TRBJ2-1	ASSQPGSYNEQF
TRBV28	TRBJ2-6	ASSTAGAGANVLT
TRBV5-1	TRBJ2-7	ASSLYGVGYYEQY
TRBV19	TRBJ1-6	ASSTRQGNSPLH